These 31 T cell receptor beta chains share one sample of origin, sequenced in a study of blood T cell repertoires in COVID-19. Measured with immunoSEQ multiplex PCR; TCRdb has only the in-frame clones, and not every one. Altogether hundreds of thousands of clones are present, 75% to 90% being singletons, with the ten largest covering just over 7%. Material for sequencing was peripheral blood. These receptors originate from a man aged 55-75 years who had recovered from COVID-19.

This clone has a single count. This chain joins TRBV18 and TRBJ2-5; 14 bases line up with TRBD2. Per the germline V gene, CDR1 is KGHSH and CDR2 is LQKENI. With V trimmed by 3 bases and J by 4 bases, 1 base remained unmatched. The CDR3 totals 15 residues. The CDR3 DNA follows: TGTGCCAGCTCACCCGGACTAGCGGGGGGAGAGACCCAGTACTTC. This sequence encodes CASSPGLAGGETQYF. Based on the CDR3 plus reference TRBV18 and TRBJ2-5, the full variable domain is NAGVMQNPRHLVRRRGQEARLRCSPMKGHSHVYWYRQLPEEGLKFMVYLQKENIIDESGMPKERFSAEFPKEGPSILRIQQVVRGDSAAYFCASSPGLAGGETQYFGPGTRLLVL.

The chain links TRBV30 to TRBJ1-1; TRBD1 matches at 10 bases. CDR3 size: 18 residues. J gave up 4 bases and V 1 base, and 15 bases lay outside the gene matches. The germline gives CDR1 GTSNPN, CDR2 SVGIG (reference sequence). The CDR3 sequence: CAWSEAWTGGISSTEAFF. The CDR3 DNA is TGTGCCTGGAGTGAGGCCTGGACAGGGGGGATTTCTTCCACTGAAGCTTTCTTT.

The chain couples TRBV19 to TRBJ1-2; no firm D call. CDR1 and CDR2 from the germline V gene are LNHDA and SQIVND (reference sequence). The V and J ends lost 7 bases and 5 bases respectively, with 17 bases between them. This CDR3 has 14 residues. The CDR3: CASILRGAGYGYTF. In nucleotides, the CDR3 is TGTGCCAGTATCCTGCGGGGAGCGGGGTATGGCTACACCTTC. Using reference TRBV19 and TRBJ1-2 for the parts outside the CDR3, the full variable domain is DGGITQSPKYLFRKEGQNVTLSCEQNLNHDAMYWYRQDPGQGLRLIYYSQIVNDFQKGDIAEGYSVSREKKESFPLTVTSAQKNPTAFYLCASILRGAGYGYTFGSGTRLTVV.

This sequence joins TRBV7-6 and TRBJ2-3, with TRBD2 identical over 10 bases. The CDR3 contains 15 residues. The junction had 4 bases not matched to a gene; V was cut back by 1 base and J by 6 bases. The V gene's germline CDR1 is SGHVS and CDR2 FNYEAQ. The CDR3 here is CASSLGTSGLDTQYF. In nucleotides, the CDR3 is TGTGCCAGCAGCTTAGGGACTAGCGGTTTGGATACGCAGTATTTT.

This chain uses TRBV12-5 with TRBJ1-6; tentatively, D is TRBD1 (5 bases). V gave up 0 bases and J gave up 0 bases, with 12 bases separating them. CDR1 LGHNT and CDR2 FRNRAP come from the germline V gene. CDR3 length: 18 amino acids. CDR3 DNA: TGTGCTAGTGGTTTGGTACTGGGGCAGAGCTCCTATAATTCACCCCTCCACTTT. This encodes CASGLVLGQSSYNSPLHF.

The chain couples TRBV2 to TRBJ2-6; a possible D gene is TRBD1 (6 bases). The CDR3 contains 17 residues. CDR1 is SNHLY and CDR2 is FYNNEI in the germline V gene. Trimming removed 6 bases from V and 0 bases from J, with 15 bases in between. The CDR3 DNA follows: TGTGCCAGCAGACAGCTGTACAGGGACTCTGGGGCCAACGTCCTGACTTTC. Protein sequence: CASRQLYRDSGANVLTF.

The sample holds one count of this clone. The chain carries TRBV2 and TRBJ1-2; possibly TRBD1 for D (5 bases). Germline loops: CDR1 SNHLY, CDR2 FYNNEI. The CDR3 is 13 amino acids. V was shortened by 8 bases and J by 7 bases, with 17 bases between the two germline ends. CDR3 DNA sequence: TGTGCCAGCGGAGCTCCGGACGGGGGTGGCTACACCTTC. This codes for CASGAPDGGGYTF.

The chain couples TRBV15 to TRBJ2-7; D remains unclear. CDR1 LNHNV and CDR2 YYDKDF come from the germline V gene (reference sequence). The CDR3 has 15 amino acids. Trimming pared 3 bases from V and 5 bases from J, leaving 17 bases between. This CDR3 is CATSSRRRLGNEQYF. For the CDR3, the DNA is TGTGCCACCAGCAGTAGGCGCAGGTTGGGCAACGAGCAGTACTTC.

This chain connects TRBV21-1 to TRBJ2-3; the table names TRBD1, a call not compared with the DNA. TRBV21-1 is noted as a pseudogene. The CDR3 runs to 15 residues. DNA for the CDR3: TGTGCCAGCAGCAAAGACAGGGACCCAGGTTATACGCAGTATTTT. As protein: CASSKDRDPGYTQYF.

V usage is TRBV29-1 and J usage is TRBJ2-1, with 7 positions matching TRBD2. Germline lookup yields CDR1 SQVTM and CDR2 ANQGSEA. V lost 7 bases and J lost 4; bases outside the gene matches: 10. There are 14 residues in the CDR3. The CDR3, as DNA: TGCAGCGGCCAGCGGGGTTCCGGTTACAATGAGCAGTTCTTC. It translates to CSGQRGSGYNEQFF.

This clone appeared a few times. Here the CDR3 DNA reads TGTGCCAGCAGCGTCGGAGAGACCCAGTACTTC. Its translation: CASSVGETQYF. The chain links TRBV5-6 to TRBJ2-5; D gene uncertain. V lost 4 bases and J 4 bases, leaving 5 bases between the germline ends. The CDR3 is 11 residues long. Germline lookup yields CDR1 SGHDT and CDR2 YYEEEE.

Concerning this clone itself: One end of the junction is discordant with germline, which a read error may explain. V and J are TRBV5-1 and TRBJ2-5, with a weak D call TRBD1 (5 bases). Looked up from germline, CDR1 is SGHRS and CDR2 is YFSETQ. The CDR3 consists of 14 residues. The CDR3 is CASSFTGTQGTQYF. The CDR3 bases are TGCGCCAGCAGCTTCACAGGCACACAAGGGACCCAGTACTTC.

The chain combines TRBV6-5 with TRBJ1-1, with TRBD1 matching over 8 bases. This CDR3 contains 15 residues. The germline gives CDR1 MNHEY, CDR2 SVGAGI. V lost 4 bases and J lost 3; bases outside the gene matches: 7. The CDR3 protein is CASSSGGAMDTEAFF. The CDR3 nucleotides are TGTGCCAGCAGTTCAGGGGGCGCCATGGACACTGAAGCTTTCTTT.

The V gene is TRBV19, the J gene TRBJ2-6; D call uncertain. Germline V gene lookup returns CDR1 LNHDA and CDR2 SQIVND (reference sequence). CDR3 length: 15 residues. Trimming cost V 3 bases and J 4 bases, with 10 bases left between them. As DNA, the CDR3 is TGTGCCAGTAGTATCGGTTATCTGGGGGCCAACGTCCTGACTTTC. Encoded protein: CASSIGYLGANVLTF.

J is TRBJ2-3 and V is TRBV18; no clear D gene. Deletions cut 5 bases from V and 0 bases from J, with 12 bases between. The CDR3 is 15 amino acids. Germline values: CDR1 KGHSH, CDR2 LQKENI. CDR3 amino acids: CASSNWAASTDTQYF. CDR3 sequence (DNA): TGTGCCAGCTCAAATTGGGCAGCTAGCACAGATACGCAGTATTTT.

This chain connects TRBV12-1 to TRBJ2-5; TRBD1, as called in the table, went unchecked against the DNA. TRBV12-1 constitutes a pseudogene. CDR3 length: 10 amino acids. CDR3 protein: CASKGETQYF. In DNA, the CDR3 is TGTGCCAGCAAGGGGGAGACCCAGTACTTC.

The chain links TRBV6-6 to TRBJ1-6; the match to TRBD1 covers 10 bases. J lost 4 bases, V lost 6 bases, and 18 bases had no gene match. Germline lookup yields CDR1 MNHNY and CDR2 SVGAGI (reference sequence). CDR3 size: 20 residues. CDR3 DNA: TGTGCCAGCAGCCCATTTTCGGGACAGGGGAGTTGGTCATATAATTCACCCCTCCACTTT. This gives the protein CASSPFSGQGSWSYNSPLHF.

The V gene is TRBV7-9, the J gene TRBJ2-3; no firm D call. Trimming removed 1 base at V and 4 bases at J, with 6 bases between. CDR1 and CDR2 from the germline V gene are SEHNR and FQNEAQ (reference sequence). The length of the CDR3 is 13 residues. CDR3 in amino acids: CASSLGGSDTQYF. The CDR3 coding sequence is TGTGCCAGCAGCTTAGGCGGTTCAGATACGCAGTATTTT.

This clone was seen only once. The V gene is TRBV5-4, the J gene TRBJ2-3; 10 bases are shared with TRBD2. From germline, CDR1 is SGHNT and CDR2 YYREEE (reference sequence). V trimming: 4 bases; J trimming: 7 bases; junction bases outside the gene matches: 18. CDR3 length: 18 amino acids. CDR3 protein: CASSGKIAGGRDWNTQYF. For the CDR3, the DNA is TGTGCCAGCAGCGGAAAAATAGCGGGGGGCCGAGATTGGAATACGCAGTATTTT.

This clone has more than one count but fewer than ten. The rearrangement links TRBV2 to TRBJ1-5, with TRBD1 matching over 9 bases. CDR1 and CDR2 from the germline V gene are SNHLY and FYNNEI. The V and J ends lost 7 bases and 7 bases, in that order; junction bases with no gene match: 5. There are 13 residues in the CDR3. The CDR3, as DNA: TGTGCCAGCACCGGGACAGGGAGCCAGCCCCAGCATTTT. Translating gives CASTGTGSQPQHF.

This clone was recorded only once. The chain links TRBV3-1 (or the pseudogene TRBV3-2) to TRBJ2-3; D may be TRBD1 (6 bases). Germline values: CDR1 LGHDT, CDR2 YNNKEL (reference sequence). This CDR3 contains 13 residues. The germline V and J ends were trimmed by 2 bases and 10 bases, with 13 bases remaining between them. For the CDR3, the DNA is TGTGCCAGCAGCCAAACAGGGAGCCGATCGCAGTATTTT. This sequence encodes CASSQTGSRSQYF.

The rearrangement joins TRBV24-1 to TRBJ2-3; TRBD1 matches at 10 bases. Germline-derived CDR1 and CDR2 are KGHDR and SFDVKD. The CDR3 totals 15 residues. Unmatched junction bases numbered 5, after V lost 4 bases and J lost 5 bases. The CDR3 sequence is CATSEWTGGIDTQYF. The CDR3 DNA is TGTGCCACCAGTGAGTGGACAGGGGGGATAGATACGCAGTATTTT.

The chain couples TRBV12-3 or TRBV12-4 to TRBJ1-6, with 8 bases identical to TRBD1. The CDR3 is 13 amino acids. After removal of 5 bases from V and 10 bases from J, the junction contained 4 bases not matched to a gene. CDR3 DNA: TGTGCCAGCAGTCCCTGGACAGGGTCACCCCTCCACTTT. Translation: CASSPWTGSPLHF.

V is TRBV5-6 and J is TRBJ2-7; maybe TRBD1 (5 bases). Trimming left V 0 bases short and J 6 bases short, with 13 bases between. This CDR3 region has 14 residues. Germline lookup yields CDR1 SGHDT and CDR2 YYEEEE. The CDR3 DNA reads TGTGCCAGCAGCTTGGAGCCAGGGAATAGCGAGCAGTACTTC. Its protein product is CASSLEPGNSEQYF.

This sequence joins TRBV30 and TRBJ1-6; D may be TRBD1 (5 bases). The CDR3 spans 15 residues. The V end was cut by 2 bases, the J end by 4 bases, with 12 bases between. Germline CDR1 and CDR2: GTSNPN and SVGIG (reference sequence). The CDR3 nucleotides are TGTGCCTGGAGTCGGGGGAATGCTTATAATTCACCCCTCCACTTT. Its translation is CAWSRGNAYNSPLHF.

The chain combines TRBV9 with TRBJ1-1; TRBD1 matches at 7 bases. The CDR3 covers 16 residues. Germline loops: CDR1 SGDLS, CDR2 YYNGEE. The junction had 14 bases not matched to a gene; V was cut back by 4 bases and J by 5 bases. The CDR3 here is CASSTRQGYMGTEAFF. CDR3 DNA: TGTGCCAGCAGCACCAGACAGGGTTATATGGGTACTGAAGCTTTCTTT. Variable domain in full (rest from reference TRBV9 and TRBJ1-1): DSGVTQTPKHLITATGQRVTLRCSPRSGDLSVYWYQQSLDQGLQFLIQYYNGEERAKGNILERFSAQQFPDLHSELNLSSLELGDSALYFCASSTRQGYMGTEAFFGQGTRLTVV.

This CDR3 is CASSQGQIPNSPLHF. The CDR3 DNA sequence: TGTGCCAGCAGCCAAGGACAGATTCCTAATTCACCCCTCCACTTT. The chain couples TRBV7-9 to TRBJ1-6, with TRBD1 as a possible D gene (6 bases). Trimming removed 5 bases from V and 6 bases from J, with 14 bases in between. This CDR3 is 15 amino acids long. Germline loops: CDR1 SEHNR, CDR2 FQNEAQ (reference sequence).

The rearrangement uses TRBV28 and TRBJ1-2; 7 bases are shared with TRBD1. Losses at the gene ends were 4 bases for V and 8 bases for J; bases not matched to a gene: 16. There are 16 residues in the CDR3. Germline lookup yields CDR1 MDHEN and CDR2 SYDVKM. The DNA for the CDR3 is TGTGCCAGCAGTTCCCCGCCACAGGGGTGGTTACGGGGCTACACCTTC. Protein product: CASSSPPQGWLRGYTF.

This sequence joins TRBV11-2 and TRBJ2-1; D possibly corresponds to TRBD1 (6 bases). The length of the CDR3 is 15 residues. Germline CDR1 and CDR2: SGHAT and FQNNGV. Trimming took off 1 base at V and 6 bases at J, with 13 bases between the two ends. CDR3 amino acids: CASSLGTGWVNEQFF. CDR3 nucleotide sequence: TGTGCCAGCAGCTTAGGAACAGGGTGGGTCAATGAGCAGTTCTTC.

This rearrangement joins TRBV20-1 to TRBJ2-7, with 7 bases identical to TRBD1. With V trimmed by 3 bases and J by 6 bases, 2 bases remained unmatched. The CDR3 is 11 amino acids. The germline V gene has CDR1 DFQATT and CDR2 SNEGSKA (reference sequence). The chain's CDR3 is CSARTGIEQYF. The CDR3 coding sequence is TGCAGTGCTAGGACAGGGATCGAGCAGTACTTC.

V usage is TRBV6-1 and J usage is TRBJ2-2, with 10 bases lining up with TRBD2. The length of the CDR3 is 17 residues. V shed 4 bases, J shed 3 bases, and the junction held 8 bases outside the gene matches. CDR1 is MNHNS and CDR2 is SASEGT in the germline V gene. CDR3 residues: CASSVASGGQHTGELFF. The CDR3 DNA reads TGTGCCAGCAGTGTTGCTAGCGGGGGCCAACACACCGGGGAGCTGTTTTTT.